Here is one T cell receptor beta chain with its context. The sample originates from a study of control samples from healthy donors and cancer patients. Sequencing was performed with immunoSEQ multiplex PCR; in TCRdb, only in-frame clones are kept and a portion is missing. The sample carries around 140,000 clones, about 90% recorded once. From germline, CDR1 is MDHEN and CDR2 SYDVKM. This CDR3 spans 14 amino acids. The trim removed 5 bases at V and 8 bases at J, leaving 11 bases unmatched. The chain uses TRBV28 and TRBJ1-2; 7 bases agree with TRBD1. This receptor was taken from a man aged 18 to 35 in good health. The specimen sequenced was blood. CDR3 nucleotides: TGTGCCAGCAGTGAGACAGGGCAAGAGAACGGCTACACCTTC. Its translation: CASSETGQENGYTF.